A selection of T cell receptor beta chains follows, all from one sample in a study of CD8+CD57+ T cells in acquired aplastic anemia. TCRdb called the reads again in MiXCR, with one record for every CDR3 protein. The table has some 180,000 distinct CDR3 sequences, roughly 60% seen once. Material: sorted CD4+, CD8+, or CD8+CD57+ T cells (not recorded which) from PBMCs. These receptors were obtained from a human donor with aplastic anemia. Both conserved end residues are part of each CDR3. The order of the fields is V gene, clone size, J gene, CDR3 protein. The listing skips clone size in some rows; elsewhere it reads once, few, many or a size class.

v_call: TRBV11-3
clone_size: -
j_call: TRBJ2-6
cdr3_aa: CASQGWDSRGANVLTF

v_call: TRBV7-2
clone_size: -
j_call: TRBJ1-2
cdr3_aa: CASNRQGLANYGYTF

v_call: TRBV20-1
clone_size: -
j_call: TRBJ2-7
cdr3_aa: CSALHRGSYEQYF

v_call: TRBV7-2
clone_size: -
j_call: TRBJ2-3
cdr3_aa: CASSLDSGRADTQYF

v_call: TRBV19
clone_size: many
j_call: TRBJ1-1
cdr3_aa: CASNQGLTEAFF

v_call: TRBV5-1
clone_size: -
j_call: TRBJ2-7
cdr3_aa: CASSSMGYEQYF

v_call: TRBV7-6
clone_size: -
j_call: TRBJ1-2
cdr3_aa: CASSPGVGTVYGYTF

v_call: TRBV9
clone_size: -
j_call: TRBJ1-6
cdr3_aa: CASSLVGDENSPLHF

v_call: TRBV9
clone_size: -
j_call: TRBJ2-2
cdr3_aa: CASSVVWGGGTGELFF

v_call: TRBV2
clone_size: few
j_call: TRBJ1-1
cdr3_aa: CATGGIGNTEAFF

v_call: TRBV12-3/TRBV12-4
clone_size: -
j_call: TRBJ1-1
cdr3_aa: CASSTAAGAAFF

v_call: TRBV2
clone_size: many
j_call: TRBJ1-4
cdr3_aa: CANAPFHRDGEKLFF

v_call: TRBV15
clone_size: -
j_call: TRBJ1-3
cdr3_aa: CATSRDKAMSGNTIYF

v_call: TRBV7-6
clone_size: many
j_call: TRBJ2-3
cdr3_aa: CASSRTIAGGRTDTQYF

v_call: TRBV20-1
clone_size: -
j_call: TRBJ1-6
cdr3_aa: CSAVTGVNSPLHF

v_call: TRBV10-3
clone_size: -
j_call: TRBJ1-2
cdr3_aa: CAISGAAGEDGYTF

v_call: TRBV7-2
clone_size: -
j_call: TRBJ2-7
cdr3_aa: CASSSRRAGVVDEQYF

v_call: TRBV6-1
clone_size: -
j_call: TRBJ2-5
cdr3_aa: CASSYGAGQETQYF

v_call: TRBV2
clone_size: many
j_call: TRBJ1-2
cdr3_aa: CASSEGGVGNYGYTF

v_call: TRBV24-1
clone_size: -
j_call: TRBJ2-1
cdr3_aa: CATSDLASGEQFF

v_call: TRBV29-1
clone_size: many
j_call: TRBJ1-2
cdr3_aa: CSIRDGELGYTF

v_call: TRBV10-3
clone_size: -
j_call: TRBJ1-2
cdr3_aa: CASSYQNGYTF

v_call: TRBV7-9
clone_size: -
j_call: TRBJ1-1
cdr3_aa: CASSSRGGMNTEAFF

v_call: TRBV20-1
clone_size: -
j_call: TRBJ1-5
cdr3_aa: CSARDRGTVNQPQHF

v_call: TRBV20-1
clone_size: many
j_call: TRBJ2-7
cdr3_aa: CSAVVERLAGYEQYF

v_call: TRBV5-1
clone_size: many
j_call: TRBJ2-1
cdr3_aa: CASSLGTNEQFF

v_call: TRBV6-5
clone_size: many
j_call: TRBJ1-2
cdr3_aa: CASSYGTGIGYTF

v_call: TRBV20-1
clone_size: many
j_call: TRBJ2-4
cdr3_aa: CSAPAGVAKNIQYF

v_call: TRBV5-4
clone_size: -
j_call: TRBJ2-7
cdr3_aa: CASSLSGGSYEQYF

v_call: TRBV20-1
clone_size: -
j_call: TRBJ2-7
cdr3_aa: CSASGVNYEQYF

v_call: TRBV5-8
clone_size: many
j_call: TRBJ1-1
cdr3_aa: CASSLSHNTEAFF

v_call: TRBV20-1
clone_size: -
j_call: TRBJ2-7
cdr3_aa: CSARERTYEQYF

v_call: TRBV14
clone_size: -
j_call: TRBJ1-1
cdr3_aa: CASSQFLGGEAFF

v_call: TRBV7-8
clone_size: many
j_call: TRBJ1-4
cdr3_aa: CASSARGGEKLFF

v_call: TRBV20-1
clone_size: few
j_call: TRBJ2-1
cdr3_aa: CSATSGASSYNEQFF

v_call: TRBV7-9
clone_size: -
j_call: TRBJ2-7
cdr3_aa: CASSFNRGDEQYF

v_call: TRBV7-9
clone_size: many
j_call: TRBJ2-4
cdr3_aa: CASSSSGGAVMHIQYF

v_call: TRBV12-3/TRBV12-4
clone_size: many
j_call: TRBJ2-3
cdr3_aa: CASSWLKGTGDTQYF

v_call: TRBV20-1
clone_size: few
j_call: TRBJ2-7
cdr3_aa: CSAPPRGGEQYF

v_call: TRBV7-9
clone_size: -
j_call: TRBJ2-2
cdr3_aa: CASSVAGQTNTGELFF

v_call: TRBV3-1
clone_size: once
j_call: TRBJ1-2
cdr3_aa: CASSLTRSGYTF

v_call: TRBV25-1
clone_size: -
j_call: TRBJ1-5
cdr3_aa: CASSYSVSNQHQHF

v_call: TRBV9
clone_size: -
j_call: TRBJ2-3
cdr3_aa: CASSNRQGASTDTQYF

v_call: TRBV2
clone_size: -
j_call: TRBJ1-1
cdr3_aa: CASSVLLTNTEAFF

v_call: TRBV10-1
clone_size: -
j_call: TRBJ2-5
cdr3_aa: CASSAGQGEETQYF

v_call: TRBV10-3
clone_size: few
j_call: TRBJ1-5
cdr3_aa: CAISGGLHSNQPQHF

v_call: TRBV6-4
clone_size: few
j_call: TRBJ2-7
cdr3_aa: CASSDSAYEQYF

v_call: TRBV2
clone_size: few
j_call: TRBJ2-7
cdr3_aa: CSSKRAGNTYEQYF

v_call: TRBV7-2
clone_size: -
j_call: TRBJ1-6
cdr3_aa: CASRPSSYNSPLHF

v_call: TRBV10-2
clone_size: -
j_call: TRBJ1-2
cdr3_aa: CASRPTEDYGYTF

v_call: TRBV10-3
clone_size: -
j_call: TRBJ2-7
cdr3_aa: CATSEMPTPYEQYF

v_call: TRBV9
clone_size: -
j_call: TRBJ2-1
cdr3_aa: CASSENQRGNNEQFF

v_call: TRBV10-3
clone_size: -
j_call: TRBJ2-1
cdr3_aa: CAINNRGLSYNEQFF

v_call: TRBV25-1
clone_size: -
j_call: TRBJ2-7
cdr3_aa: CASSASGIFSEQYF

v_call: TRBV2
clone_size: -
j_call: TRBJ2-7
cdr3_aa: CASSDQPPGGEQYF